This T cell receptor beta chain is drawn from a study of cytomegalovirus exposure and HLA in healthy donors. Germline V lookup: CDR1 SGHTA, CDR2 FQGNSA. The CDR3 covers 14 residues. The trim removed 5 bases at V and 4 bases at J, leaving 7 bases unmatched. Turning to this clone: Its antigen is currently unknown.

Study findings and constraints: In vitro assays verified that three CMV-associated chains recognized CMV antigens specifically. The listing of 150 to 200 TCR beta chains classed them as cytomegalovirus-associated. Among donors in an Asian-associated ancestry cluster, a later analysis reportedly found fewer N-insertions than the approximately 700-donor mean. Earlier analysis yielded a pattern in which most TCR beta V segments were productive about 90% or about 30% of the time.

13 Jbeta primers and 60 Vbeta primers were used for the PCR. The table came from immunoSEQ multiplex PCR; TCRdb's copy has only in-frame clones and leaves some out. The repertoire includes about 220,000 clones, 82% of them detected once, and 6% sits in the top ten. This TCR came from a man aged 40-49 years in good health and CMV-seropositive. Material for sequencing was PBMCs. The chain joins TRBV7-2 to TRBJ1-2; 7 positions match TRBD1. The CDR3: CASSGRDRSYGYTF. The DNA of the CDR3 is TGTGCCAGCAGCGGGCGGGACAGAAGCTATGGCTACACCTTC.